These 31 T cell receptor beta chains originate from one sample sequenced in a study of post-analysis software for immune sequencing data. Study findings and constraints: In patients, TRBV5-6, TRBV5-1 and TRBV20-1 belonged to roughly 5 TRBV segments found more frequently than in controls.

These TCRs' antigens remain unknown. Unique molecular identifiers were built into the TCR beta cDNA libraries. TCRdb passed the PCR reads through MiXCR, listing each CDR3 protein once. This table holds hundreds of thousands of distinct CDR3 sequences, roughly 30% found once. Sequenced sample: blood. Every receptor here comes from a girl aged 10-17 years with multiple sclerosis.

The sample holds a few counts of this clonotype. The chain uses TRBV13 and TRBJ2-1; no firm D call. The germline V and J ends were trimmed by 2 bases and 9 bases, with 11 bases remaining between them. Germline V CDR1 and CDR2: PRHDT, FYEKMQ (reference sequence). The CDR3 is 13 residues long. The CDR3 protein is CASSLRISLEQFF. The CDR3 nucleotides are TGTGCCAGCAGCTTAAGAATCAGCCTTGAGCAGTTCTTC.

V usage is TRBV5-5 and J usage is TRBJ2-7; D is possibly TRBD1 (5 bases). Trimming shortened V by 5 bases and J by 2 bases, and 17 bases separated the two germline ends. The CDR3 is made up of 15 amino acids. The germline CDR1 and CDR2 sequences are SGHKS and YYEKEE (reference sequence). For the CDR3, the DNA is TGTGCCAGCAGTCCGCAGGGTCCCGGAGCCTACGAGCAGTACTTC. Amino acids: CASSPQGPGAYEQYF. The whole variable domain, filled in from reference TRBV5-5 and TRBJ2-7, reads DAGVTQSPTHLIKTRGQQVTLRCSPISGHKSVSWYQQVLGQGPQFIFQYYEKEERGRGNFPDRFSARQFPNYSSELNVNALLLGDSALYLCASSPQGPGAYEQYFGPGTRLTVT.

The chain has TRBV15 and TRBJ1-5; no clear D gene. Trimming pared 0 bases from V and 4 bases from J, leaving 4 bases between. The length of the CDR3 is 13 residues. Germline assignment: CDR1 LNHNV and CDR2 YYDKDF (reference sequence). CDR3 sequence reads: CATSRDWNQPQHF. In DNA form, the CDR3 reads TGTGCCACCAGCAGAGATTGGAATCAGCCCCAGCATTTT.

This clonotype was recorded only once. The chain combines TRBV4-2 with TRBJ2-7; tentatively, D is TRBD2 (6 bases). The CDR3 is 17 residues long. Germline V gives CDR1 LGHNA, CDR2 YNFKEQ. V was trimmed by 3 bases and J by 2 bases, leaving 20 bases between them. Here the CDR3 reads CASSQSWDGTGAYEQYF. CDR3 coding DNA: TGTGCCAGCAGCCAGTCTTGGGACGGGACGGGGGCCTACGAGCAGTACTTC.

This clonotype came up a few times. The V gene is TRBV5-6, the J gene TRBJ1-1; unclear D gene. Germline assignment: CDR1 SGHDT and CDR2 YYEEEE. There are 14 residues in the CDR3. Trimming took off 0 bases at V and 5 bases at J, with 11 bases between the two ends. CDR3 sequence reads: CASSLEWGGTEAFF. In DNA, the CDR3 is TGTGCCAGCAGCTTGGAATGGGGTGGGACTGAAGCTTTCTTT. The full variable domain, its missing parts supplied by reference TRBV5-6 and TRBJ1-1, is DAGVTQSPTHLIKTRGQQVTLRCSPKSGHDTVSWYQQALGQGPQFIFQYYEEEERQRGNFPDRFSGHQFPNYSSELNVNALLLGDSALYLCASSLEWGGTEAFFGQGTRLTVV.

This clonotype showed up just a few times. The rearrangement joins TRBV4-1 to TRBJ2-3, with no clear D. V gave up 4 bases and J gave up 0 bases, with 11 bases separating them. Germline CDR1 MGHRA, CDR2 YSYEKL. The CDR3 runs 15 residues. The CDR3 loop reads CASSRQSSSTDTQYF. Here the CDR3 DNA reads TGCGCCAGCAGCCGCCAGAGTTCTAGCACAGATACGCAGTATTTT.

The rearrangement joins TRBV7-2 to TRBJ2-5; D remains ambiguous. The V gene's germline CDR1 is SGHTA and CDR2 FQGNSA. The CDR3 length is 15 residues. V shed 2 bases and J shed 3 bases, with 13 bases lying between them. CDR3 sequence reads: CASSLFEYVKETQYF. The CDR3 DNA sequence: TGTGCCAGCAGCTTATTCGAGTATGTCAAAGAGACCCAGTACTTC.

This clonotype was seen once. The rearrangement links TRBV6-6 to TRBJ1-1; perhaps TRBD1 as D (5 bases). Germline V gene lookup returns CDR1 MNHNY and CDR2 SVGAGI (reference sequence). The CDR3 is made up of 15 amino acids. With 6 bases removed from V and 1 base from J, the gap between germline ends came to 15 bases. CDR3 protein: CASRDAGRTNTEAFF. The CDR3 DNA is TGTGCCAGCAGAGATGCAGGGAGGACGAACACTGAAGCTTTCTTT.

CDR3 sequence (DNA): TGTGCCAGCTCACCACTAAGGCAGGGGGACTACGAGCAGTACTTC. Protein: CASSPLRQGDYEQYF. This chain uses TRBV18 with TRBJ2-7; TRBD1 aligns across 7 bases. The ends lost 1 base at V and 3 bases at J; junction bases unmatched: 6. In germline, CDR1 is KGHSH, CDR2 LQKENI. The CDR3 spans 15 residues.

The chain links TRBV4-2 to TRBJ2-7; D is unresolved. This CDR3 has 13 amino acids. Deletions cut 0 bases from V and 6 bases from J, with 9 bases between. Germline V gene lookup returns CDR1 LGHNA and CDR2 YNFKEQ. CDR3 sequence reads: CASSQDFGREQYF. CDR3 in DNA: TGTGCCAGCAGCCAAGATTTTGGGCGCGAGCAGTACTTC.

J is TRBJ2-1 and V is TRBV7-2; D is uncertain. V was trimmed by 4 bases and J by 2 bases, leaving 6 bases between them. CDR1 and CDR2 from the germline V gene are SGHTA and FQGNSA. The CDR3 runs to 13 residues. In DNA, the CDR3 is TGTGCCAGCAGCTACGGGCCCTACAATGAGCAGTTCTTC. It codes for CASSYGPYNEQFF.

Only a few counts were recorded for this clonotype. This chain joins TRBV2 and TRBJ1-1, with D tentatively TRBD1 (6 bases). The CDR3 spans 15 residues. Germline CDR1 is SNHLY and CDR2 is FYNNEI. Deletions cut 3 bases from V and 1 base from J, with 12 bases between. The CDR3, as DNA: TGTGCCAGCAGTGACAGGGGTTTGGGGAACACTGAAGCTTTCTTT. The encoded protein is CASSDRGLGNTEAFF.

There are a few counts of this clonotype. The J gene is TRBJ2-5, the V gene TRBV20-1, with TRBD1 matching over 7 bases. V was pared by 5 bases and J by 5 bases, with 8 bases of the junction left unmatched. The CDR3 covers 13 residues. CDR1 and CDR2 from the germline V gene are DFQATT and SNEGSKA (reference sequence). CDR3 nucleotides: TGCAGTGCTCGGGACAGTCTGTACGAGACCCAGTACTTC. Amino acids: CSARDSLYETQYF.

The chain joins TRBV7-3 to TRBJ1-4, with 7 bases fitting TRBD1. Looked up from germline, CDR1 is SGHTA and CDR2 is FQGTGA. The trim removed 5 bases at V and 3 bases at J, leaving 6 bases unmatched. The CDR3 extends over 15 amino acids. In nucleotides, the CDR3 is TGTGCCAGCAGCCGTTCAGGGGGGGCTAATGAAAAACTGTTTTTT. Its protein product is CASSRSGGANEKLFF.

This rearrangement joins TRBV27 to TRBJ2-3, with 7 bases matching TRBD2. The length of the CDR3 is 16 residues. V was clipped by 2 bases and J by 3 bases; unmatched bases: 8. Per the germline V gene, CDR1 is MNHEY and CDR2 is SMNVEV (reference sequence). CDR3 DNA sequence: TGTGCCAGCAGTTTAGGACTAGGCTTTATGACAGATACGCAGTATTTT. It codes for CASSLGLGFMTDTQYF.

This clonotype has only a few counts. The V and J genes are TRBV7-2 and TRBJ2-1; either TRBD1 or TRBD2 may supply D (5 bases each). Germline values: CDR1 SGHTA, CDR2 FQGNSA. The CDR3 extends over 12 amino acids. V shed 5 bases and J shed 13 bases, with 15 bases lying between them. The CDR3 here is CASSLVEWDQFF. DNA for the CDR3: TGTGCCAGCAGCCTCGTTGAGTGGGACCAGTTCTTC. Variable domain in full (rest from reference TRBV7-2 and TRBJ2-1): GAGVSQSPSNKVTEKGKDVELRCDPISGHTALYWYRQSLGQGLEFLIYFQGNSAPDKSGLPSDRFSAERTGGSVSTLTIQRTQQEDSAVYLCASSLVEWDQFFGPGTRLTVL.

The chain recombines TRBV15 with TRBJ1-4, with unresolved D. This CDR3 region has 16 residues. From germline, CDR1 is LNHNV and CDR2 YYDKDF (reference sequence). V was shortened by 0 bases and J by 0 bases, with 8 bases between the two germline ends. The CDR3 loop reads CATSRDTVATNEKLFF. CDR3 nucleotides: TGTGCCACCAGCAGAGATACGGTGGCAACTAATGAAAAACTGTTTTTT.

The V call is TRBV7-8, the J call TRBJ1-1; TRBD1 is a possible D gene (6 bases). There are 15 residues in the CDR3. V was trimmed by 2 bases and J by 0 bases, leaving 10 bases between them. In germline, CDR1 is SGHVS, CDR2 FQNEAQ. DNA of the CDR3: TGTGCCAGCAGCTTAAGGGGGGCCCTGAACACTGAAGCTTTCTTT. Its translation: CASSLRGALNTEAFF. The variable domain in full, completed from reference TRBV7-8 and TRBJ1-1, reads GAGVSQSPRYKVAKRGQDVALRCDPISGHVSLFWYQQALGQGPEFLTYFQNEAQLDKSGLPSDRFFAERPEGSVSTLKIQRTQQEDSAVYLCASSLRGALNTEAFFGQGTRLTVV.

The rearrangement uses TRBV4-2 and TRBJ2-7; 16 nucleotides agree with TRBD2. The better agreement between TRBJ2-5 and the DNA end casts doubt on the J call. Germline assignment: CDR1 LGHNA and CDR2 YNFKEQ. This CDR3 is built from 17 residues. The CDR3 DNA sequence: TGTGCCAGCAGCCTCGGGACTAGCGGGGGGGCCGGAGAGACCCAGTACTTC. Translated, it gives CASSLGTSGGAGETQYF.

The rearrangement uses TRBV6-5 and TRBJ1-6; 8 nucleotides match TRBD1. Germline V gene data show CDR1 as MNHEY and CDR2 as SVGAGI. This CDR3 is 16 amino acids long. V was pared by 0 bases and J by 6 bases, with 4 bases of the junction left unmatched. CDR3 DNA sequence: TGTGCCAGCAGTTACTCCCTCGGACAGGGTAATTCACCCCTCCACTTT. Translated, it gives CASSYSLGQGNSPLHF.

The rearrangement links TRBV14 to TRBJ2-1; 11 positions agree with TRBD2. The CDR3 has 16 amino acids. In germline, CDR1 is SGHDN, CDR2 FVKESK. With 5 bases clipped from V and 10 bases from J, the junction kept 13 bases outside the gene matches. The CDR3 nucleotides are TGTGCCAGCAGCAAGAGACTAGCGGGAAACGGGGGGGAGCAGTTCTTC. This translates into CASSKRLAGNGGEQFF.

This chain joins TRBV6-2 or TRBV6-3 and TRBJ2-1; no clear D. Germline-derived CDR1 and CDR2 are MNHEY and SVGEGT. V gave up 7 bases and J gave up 4 bases, with 11 bases separating them. The CDR3 spans 13 residues. The chain's CDR3 is CASTPPSYNEQFF. The CDR3 DNA reads as TGTGCCAGCACCCCTCCGAGTTACAATGAGCAGTTCTTC.

This clonotype was counted between two and nine times. DNA for the CDR3: TGTGCCAGCAGCTTAGGTCTAGCGGGGTACCCGCCAGATACGCAGTATTTT. Translating it yields CASSLGLAGYPPDTQYF. The rearrangement joins TRBV7-3 to TRBJ2-3; 9 positions match TRBD2. This CDR3 has 17 amino acids. Germline lookup yields CDR1 SGHTA and CDR2 FQGTGA. The V and J ends lost 2 bases and 4 bases, in that order; junction bases with no gene match: 10.

This CDR3 is CASSPGTSEFYGYTF. Written as DNA, the CDR3 is TGTGCCAGCAGCCCCGGGACATCCGAGTTCTATGGCTACACCTTC. V gene TRBV5-5 combines with J gene TRBJ1-2, with D possibly TRBD1 on 6 matching bases. Trimming pared 4 bases from V and 4 bases from J, leaving 17 bases between. The germline CDR1 and CDR2 sequences are SGHKS and YYEKEE (reference sequence). CDR3 length: 15 residues.

This rearrangement joins TRBV12-3 or TRBV12-4 to TRBJ1-1; 7 bases fit TRBD1. CDR3 length: 14 residues. The trim removed 5 bases at V and 1 base at J, leaving 4 bases unmatched. The CDR3 DNA sequence: TGTGCCAGCAGTAACAGGGGTTCGAACACTGAAGCTTTCTTT. This encodes CASSNRGSNTEAFF.

This clonotype showed up just a few times. The chain recombines TRBV20-1 with TRBJ1-5, with 8 bases aligning to TRBD1. V dropped 6 bases and J dropped 4; count of bases not matched to a gene: 14. The length of the CDR3 is 16 residues. Germline V gives CDR1 DFQATT, CDR2 SNEGSKA (reference sequence). The CDR3 coding sequence is TGCAGTGCCCACAGGTCCAGGGGGCGTCGAAATCAGCCCCAGCATTTT. This encodes CSAHRSRGRRNQPQHF.

This chain joins TRBV9 and TRBJ2-4; D is perhaps TRBD2 (6 bases). Germline V gene lookup returns CDR1 SGDLS and CDR2 YYNGEE. This CDR3 comprises 14 residues. Trimming took 3 bases from V and 8 from J, leaving 15 bases between them. This CDR3 is CASSGTWGGDIQYF. The DNA of the CDR3 is TGTGCCAGCAGCGGTACGTGGGGAGGAGACATTCAGTACTTC.

The chain joins TRBV5-1 to TRBJ1-1; no firm D call. Germline CDR1 SGHRS, CDR2 YFSETQ. The CDR3 loop spans 13 amino acids. Trimming removed 4 bases at V and 4 bases at J, with 11 bases between. The DNA of the CDR3 is TGCGCCAGCAGCCCGGAGTGGGCCACTGAAGCTTTCTTT. It translates to CASSPEWATEAFF.

This clonotype was seen a handful of times. The chain links TRBV2 to TRBJ1-2, with D uncertain. The CDR3 is 16 residues long. The germline V gene encodes CDR1 SNHLY and CDR2 FYNNEI. The V end lost 6 bases, the J end lost 3 bases, and 20 bases lay between the germline ends. CDR3 sequence reads: CASRATHTAVDYGYTF. In DNA, the CDR3 is TGTGCCAGCAGGGCTACCCATACGGCCGTGGACTATGGCTACACCTTC.

This chain connects TRBV3-1 to TRBJ1-2, with D maybe TRBD1 (5 bases). V was clipped by 3 bases and J by 2 bases, with 7 bases between them. Germline assignment: CDR1 LGHDT and CDR2 YNNKEL (reference sequence). The CDR3 spans 13 residues. This chain's CDR3 is CASSHDRNYGYTF. CDR3 sequence (DNA): TGTGCCAGCAGCCATGACAGAAACTATGGCTACACCTTC.

Comment on this clonotype: An end of the junction differs from the germline gene, which may be a read error. The CDR3 reads CATSLTSGGTYEQYF. CDR3 nucleotides: TGCGCCACCAGTCTCACTAGCGGGGGTACCTACGAGCAGTACTTC. The chain recombines TRBV15 with TRBJ2-7; TRBD2 matches 11 bases. The CDR3 consists of 15 residues. The germline V gene encodes CDR1 LNHNV and CDR2 YYDKDF (reference sequence). Full variable domain (missing parts from reference TRBV15 and TRBJ2-7): DAMVIQNPRYQVTQFGKPVTLSCSQTLNHNVMYWYQQKSSQAPKLLFHYYDKDFNNEADTPDNFQSRRPNTSFCFLDIRSPGLGDTAMYLCATSLTSGGTYEQYFGPGTRLTVT.